This T cell receptor beta chain was recovered during a study of T cells expressing NK-cell markers. Study-wide findings and caveats: Several donors' CD3+CD56-NKG2C+ cells were dominated by the same clonotypes.

As concerns this clonotype: Antigen: not known.

The cDNA for TCR beta came from 5'RACE template switching with UMIs. One entry per CDR3 protein, without DNA, is what TCRdb gives after re-calling the 5' RACE reads. The repertoire table contains hundreds of thousands of distinct CDR3 sequences. The CDR3 has 15 amino acids. CDR1 and CDR2 (germline): SNHLY, FYNNEI. The source is a woman aged 18 to 75 in good health. J is TRBJ1-3 and V is TRBV2. Sequencing was done on a sample of blood T cells: a sorted CD56 or NKG2C T cell subset, CD4+ or CD8+ T cells, or bulk PBMC T cells (not recorded which). CDR3 sequence reads: CASSEEADGGNTIYF.